This TCR beta chain was sequenced for a study of blood T cell repertoires in COVID-19. Here immunoSEQ multiplex PCR was the method, and the copy in TCRdb shows in-frame clones only, minus some. This table has around 460,000 clones, approximately 90% appearing once. V gave up 0 bases and J gave up 1 base; unmatched junction bases: 4. Germline CDR1 and CDR2: MNHEY and SVGAGI. This CDR3 is built from 16 residues. The chain carries TRBV6-5 and TRBJ2-5, with 8 bases aligning to TRBD1. Sequenced sample: peripheral blood. The receptor was derived from a man younger than 35 with COVID-19, enrolled during active disease. The CDR3 nucleotides are TGTGCCAGCAGTTACTCGGCGACAGGGGCCCAAGAGACCCAGTACTTC. Amino acids: CASSYSATGAQETQYF.